This TCR beta chain comes out of a study of T cell changes during pregnancy in multiple sclerosis. Produced via immunoSEQ multiplex PCR; TCRdb's table is partial and in-frame only. The data show about 43,000 clones, about nine tenths seen once. Trimming removed 4 bases from V and 0 bases from J, with 19 bases in between. CDR3 size: 18 residues. A few counts support this clone. The receptor's source is a female donor with multiple sclerosis, enrolled in a pregnancy study. Material for sequencing was PBMCs (not recorded whether the cells were cultured). The chain joins TRBV23-1 to TRBJ1-5; the D gene is possibly TRBD1 (5 bases). TRBV23-1 is annotated as an ORF whose role is uncertain. As DNA, the CDR3 is TGCGCCAGCAGTCGTAACAGGTCGAAACCCTATAGCAATCAGCCCCAGCATTTT. Amino acids: CASSRNRSKPYSNQPQHF.